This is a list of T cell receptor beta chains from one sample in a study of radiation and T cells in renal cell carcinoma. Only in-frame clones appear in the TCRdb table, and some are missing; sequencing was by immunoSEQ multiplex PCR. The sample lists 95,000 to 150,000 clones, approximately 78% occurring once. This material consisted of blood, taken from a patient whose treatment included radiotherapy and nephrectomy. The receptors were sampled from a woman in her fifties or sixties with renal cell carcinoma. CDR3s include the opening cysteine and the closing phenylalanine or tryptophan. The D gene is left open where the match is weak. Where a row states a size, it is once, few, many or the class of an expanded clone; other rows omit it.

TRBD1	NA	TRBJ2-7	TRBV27	CASSIGTGNYEQYF	TGTGCCAGCAGTATCGGGACAGGTAACTACGAGCAGTACTTC
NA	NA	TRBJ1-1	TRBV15	CATSRTGPHTEAFF	TGTGCCACCAGCAGAACCGGGCCCCACACTGAAGCTTTCTTT
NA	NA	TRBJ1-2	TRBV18	CASSPGRQPYGYTF	TGTGCCAGCTCACCAGGGCGGCAACCCTATGGCTACACCTTC
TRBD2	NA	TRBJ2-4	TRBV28	CASSYRLAGSQYF	TGTGCCAGCAGCTACAGACTAGCGGGGAGTCAGTACTTC
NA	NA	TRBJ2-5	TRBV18	CASSSGPEETQYF	TGTGCCAGCTCATCGGGCCCCGAAGAGACCCAGTACTTC
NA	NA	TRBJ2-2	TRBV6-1	CASRGGTGELFF	TGTGCCAGCAGGGGTGGCACCGGGGAGCTGTTTTTT
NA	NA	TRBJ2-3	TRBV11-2	CASSSLVGIGDTQYF	TGTGCCAGCAGCTCTTTGGTCGGGATCGGAGATACGCAGTATTTT
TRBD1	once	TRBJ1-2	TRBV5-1	CASSLGTGWYESGYTF	TGCGCCAGCAGCTTGGGGACAGGGTGGTATGAGTCTGGCTACACCTTC
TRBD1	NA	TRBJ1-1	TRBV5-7	CASSFRTAQGDTEAFF	TGTGCCAGCAGCTTTCGGACGGCGCAGGGGGACACTGAAGCTTTCTTT
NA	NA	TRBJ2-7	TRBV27	CASSYTGTPLHF	TGTGCCAGCAGTTACACCGGGACCCCGTTACACTTC
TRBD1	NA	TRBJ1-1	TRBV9	CASSAGQGTLNTEAFF	TGTGCCAGCAGCGCAGGACAGGGGACGCTGAACACTGAAGCTTTCTTT
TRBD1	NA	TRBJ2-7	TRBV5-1	CASSLVGTGVSEQYF	TGCGCCAGCAGCTTGGTTGGGACAGGGGTATCCGAGCAGTACTTC
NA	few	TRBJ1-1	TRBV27	CASSLKVNTEAFF	TGTGCCAGCAGTTTAAAGGTGAACACTGAAGCTTTCTTT
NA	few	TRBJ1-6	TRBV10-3	CAINTGLNSPLHF	TGTGCCATCAACACAGGGTTAAATTCACCCCTCCACTTT
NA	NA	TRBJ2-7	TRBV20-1	CSARGDYEQYF	TGCAGTGCTAGGGGGGACTACGAGCAGTACTTC
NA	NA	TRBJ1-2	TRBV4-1	CASSPPRSYGYTF	TGCGCCAGCAGTCCTCCCAGATCCTATGGCTACACCTTC
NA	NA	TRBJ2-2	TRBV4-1	CASSQDERDKLTGELFF	TGCGCCAGCAGCCAAGATGAGAGGGATAAGCTAACCGGGGAGCTGTTTTTT
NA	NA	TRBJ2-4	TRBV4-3	CASSHSDRNIQYF	TGCGCCAGCAGCCATTCCGACCGAAACATTCAGTACTTC
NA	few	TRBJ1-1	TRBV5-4	CASSFGPDTEAFF	TGTGCCAGCAGCTTCGGGCCAGACACTGAAGCTTTCTTT
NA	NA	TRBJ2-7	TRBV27	CASPPPRLEKYEQYF	TGTGCCAGCCCCCCCCCAAGACTAGAGAAGTACGAGCAGTACTTC
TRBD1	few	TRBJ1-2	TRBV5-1	CASSWTGTEYGYTF	TGCGCCAGCAGCTGGACCGGGACAGAGTATGGCTACACCTTC
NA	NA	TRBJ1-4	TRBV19	CASSKGVREYEKLFF	TGTGCCAGTAGTAAAGGAGTCAGGGAATATGAAAAACTGTTTTTT
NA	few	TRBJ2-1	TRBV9	CASSYRDSGEQFF	TGTGCCAGCAGCTACCGGGACTCCGGCGAGCAGTTCTTC
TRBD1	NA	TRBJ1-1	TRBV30	CAWEKGTGGQKMNTEAFF	TGTGCCTGGGAAAAGGGGACAGGGGGCCAGAAGATGAACACTGAAGCTTTCTTT
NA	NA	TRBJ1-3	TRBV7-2	CASTNSGGFRNTIYF	TGTGCCAGCACCAATTCGGGTGGGTTTCGGAACACCATATATTTT
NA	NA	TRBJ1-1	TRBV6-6	CASSYNSDRGDTEAFF	TGTGCCAGCAGTTACAATAGTGATCGGGGTGACACTGAAGCTTTCTTT
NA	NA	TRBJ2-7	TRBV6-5	CASSTLSYEQYF	TGTGCCAGCAGCACACTGTCCTACGAGCAGTACTTC
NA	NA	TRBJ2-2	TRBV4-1	CASSQVYGSTGELFF	TGCGCCAGCAGCCAAGTTTATGGGAGCACCGGGGAGCTGTTTTTT
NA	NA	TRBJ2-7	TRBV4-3	CASSQDLAVSYEQYF	TGCGCCAGCAGCCAAGATCTTGCGGTTTCCTACGAGCAGTACTTC
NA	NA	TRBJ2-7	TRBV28	CASSPRGRGGTFSYEQYF	TGTGCCAGCAGTCCACGGGGGCGCGGGGGTACTTTCTCCTACGAGCAGTACTTC
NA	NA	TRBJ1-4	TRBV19	CASSFTGGNEKLFF	TGTGCCAGTAGTTTCACGGGGGGTAATGAAAAACTGTTTTTT
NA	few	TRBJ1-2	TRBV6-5	CASSPGQFYGYTF	TGTGCCAGCAGCCCTGGACAGTTCTATGGCTACACCTTC
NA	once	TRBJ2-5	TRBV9	CASSVTGTETQYF	TGTGCCAGCAGCGTGACAGGGACTGAGACCCAGTACTTC
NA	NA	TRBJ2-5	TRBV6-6	CASSRPRETQYF	TGTGCCAGCAGCCGTCCCAGGGAGACCCAGTACTTC
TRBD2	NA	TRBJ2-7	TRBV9	CASSERDWDSYEQYF	TGTGCCAGCAGCGAGCGGGACTGGGACTCCTACGAGCAGTACTTC
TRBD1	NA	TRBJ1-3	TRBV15	CATSRETGDWDNTIYF	TGTGCCACCAGCAGAGAAACAGGGGATTGGGACAACACCATATATTTT